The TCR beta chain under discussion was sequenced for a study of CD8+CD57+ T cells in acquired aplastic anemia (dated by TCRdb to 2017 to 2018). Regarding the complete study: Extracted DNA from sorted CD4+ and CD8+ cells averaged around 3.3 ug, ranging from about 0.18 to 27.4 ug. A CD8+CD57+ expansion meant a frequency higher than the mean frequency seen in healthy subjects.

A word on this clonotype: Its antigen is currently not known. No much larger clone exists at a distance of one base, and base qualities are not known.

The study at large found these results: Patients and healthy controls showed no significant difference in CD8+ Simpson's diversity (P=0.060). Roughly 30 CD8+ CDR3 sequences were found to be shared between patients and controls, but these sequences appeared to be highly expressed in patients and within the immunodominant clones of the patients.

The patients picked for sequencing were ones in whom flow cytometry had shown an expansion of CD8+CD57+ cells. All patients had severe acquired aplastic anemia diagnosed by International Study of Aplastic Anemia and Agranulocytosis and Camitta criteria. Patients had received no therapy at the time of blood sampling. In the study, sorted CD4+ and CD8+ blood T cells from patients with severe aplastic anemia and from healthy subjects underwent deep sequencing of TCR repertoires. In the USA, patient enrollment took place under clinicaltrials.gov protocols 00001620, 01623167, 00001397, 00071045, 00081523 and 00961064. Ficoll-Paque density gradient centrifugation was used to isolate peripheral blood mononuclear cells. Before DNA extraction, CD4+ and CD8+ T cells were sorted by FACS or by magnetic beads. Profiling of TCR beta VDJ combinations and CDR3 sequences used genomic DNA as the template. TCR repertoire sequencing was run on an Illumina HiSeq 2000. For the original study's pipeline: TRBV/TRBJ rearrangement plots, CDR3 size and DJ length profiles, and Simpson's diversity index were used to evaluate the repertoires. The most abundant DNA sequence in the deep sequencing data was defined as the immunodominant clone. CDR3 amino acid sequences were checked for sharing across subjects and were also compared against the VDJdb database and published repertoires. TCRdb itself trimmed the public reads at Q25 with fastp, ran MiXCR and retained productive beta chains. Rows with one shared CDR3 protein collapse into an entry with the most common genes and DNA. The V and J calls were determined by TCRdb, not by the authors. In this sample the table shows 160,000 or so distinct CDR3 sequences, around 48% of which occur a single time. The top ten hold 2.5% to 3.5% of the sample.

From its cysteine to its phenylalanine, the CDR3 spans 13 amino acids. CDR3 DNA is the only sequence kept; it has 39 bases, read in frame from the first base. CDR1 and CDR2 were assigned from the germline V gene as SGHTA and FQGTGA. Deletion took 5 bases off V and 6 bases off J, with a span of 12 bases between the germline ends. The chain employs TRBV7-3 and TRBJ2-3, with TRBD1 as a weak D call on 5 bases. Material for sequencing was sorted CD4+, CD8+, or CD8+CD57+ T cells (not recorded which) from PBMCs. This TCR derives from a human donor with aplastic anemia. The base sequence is TGTGCCAGCAGCCGTGGGGCGCAGGATACGCAGTATTTT. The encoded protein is CASSRGAQDTQYF.